The T cell receptor beta chain described here comes from a study of blood T cell repertoires in COVID-19 (dated by TCRdb to about 2020). Background on the whole study: The collaborator samples originated in the United States, Italy and Spain and spanned the acute and convalescent phases of COVID-19. The prospective study material was composed of cDNA or gDNA derived from T cells, B-cell-depleted T cells, or PBMCs. The repertoires were released in a freely available public database meant as a resource for research on the immune response to SARS-CoV-2. Deeply sampled blood TCRbeta repertoires from subjects exposed to, actively infected with, or recovered from COVID-19 were included in the dataset. Where HLA class I and class II types were available, the types were taken from metadata supplied by the sample provider, not from assay-based typing. Samples came from the ongoing ImmuneRACE study (first 160 participants) plus 1,254 subjects from 6 global collaborators. A de-identified subject ID, COVID-19 status, age in years and sex were almost always included in the sample metadata. Beyond this particular receptor, the publication reports: The amount of clinical and demographic metadata varied by source and participant and was provided uncurated.

Regarding this clone: The antigen this receptor binds is unknown. Base qualities are not provided; no much larger clone lies one nucleotide away.

CDR1 and CDR2, looked up from the germline V gene, are SGHTA and FQGNSA. V sheds 1 base and J sheds 4 bases, leaving 10 bases between their ends. Reading from cysteine to phenylalanine, the CDR3 counts 14 amino acids. Only CDR3 DNA is held: 42 bases, read in frame from base 1. At one collaborating source in Seattle, patients were enrolled during active infection and were followed longitudinally through the course of disease. Collaborating institutions collected whole blood in K2EDTA tubes following their own protocols. For TCRbeta analysis, collaborators shipped samples in one of three forms: frozen whole blood, isolated PBMCs, or DNA extracted from either of those sample types. TCRbeta CDR3 regions were amplified from genomic DNA using the immunoSEQ Assay, a bias-controlled multiplex PCR. The paper's data handling went like this. Within the assay, amplification of reference gene primers was used to estimate how many nucleated cells each sample contained. To quantify the absolute abundance of each unique TCRbeta CDR3 rearrangement, sequence reads were collapsed and filtered. For each sample, productive Simpson clonality was calculated by taking the square root of Simpson's diversity index across productive rearrangements. Imported from immuneACCESS, the table was reduced by TCRdb to in-frame sequences with V and J called. These copies leave out some clones; in studies compared against another copy, an unresolved V gene accounts for under half, and the cause of the remainder is not known. D and trimming were read from the DNA, whereas the V and J calls and clone size are those reported in that table. This sample lists roughly 250,000 clones; about 80% were detected once. The biggest ten clones account for 15% to 19% of the sample.

The TCR was taken from a person aged 70 to 85 with COVID-19, enrolled during active disease. Sequenced: peripheral blood. Recombination joined TRBV7-2 with TRBJ1-2; a tentative D match to TRBD1 spans 6 bases. The DNA is TGTGCCAGCAGCTTAGGCGGACAGCTCTATGGCTACACCTTC. This encodes CASSLGGQLYGYTF.